A single sample is the source of the 30 T cell receptor beta chains below, sequenced in a study of shared clonotypes between healthy human individuals. Assay: immunoSEQ multiplex PCR; the TCRdb copy retains only in-frame clones and omits some. Found here are under 2,500,000 clones, approximately 96% of them singletons; the top ten hold less than 0.15%. Sequencing was performed on naive CD4+ T cells sorted from blood. The subset was: CD45RA+ positively selected. The origin of the receptors is a man between 18 and 29 years old in good health.

The chain recombines TRBV19 with TRBJ1-5; D perhaps matches TRBD1 (6 bases). The CDR3 is 15 residues long. Germline V gene lookup returns CDR1 LNHDA and CDR2 SQIVND (reference sequence). V lost 10 bases and J 3 bases, leaving 19 bases between the germline ends. In DNA form, the CDR3 reads TGTGCCACCGTCCCCCGGGGGCGGGACAATCAGCCCCAGCATTTT. It specifies CATVPRGRDNQPQHF.

This sequence joins TRBV2 and TRBJ2-2; tentative D call: TRBD2 (5 bases). The CDR3 is 13 amino acids. V gave up 6 bases and J gave up 7 bases, with 12 bases separating them. Germline-derived CDR1 and CDR2 are SNHLY and FYNNEI. The CDR3 DNA sequence: TGTGCCAGCAGAACACTAGGTCTCGGGGAGCTGTTTTTT. Its translation is CASRTLGLGELFF.

As to this clone: Other DNA variants within this sample encode the same CDR3. The rearrangement uses TRBV25-1 and TRBJ2-2; D not certain. V was pared by 3 bases and J by 4 bases, with 6 bases between. Germline V gives CDR1 MGHDK, CDR2 SYGVNS. This CDR3 region has 13 residues. Written as DNA, the CDR3 is TGTGCCAGCAGTGAGTCCGGCACCGGGGAGCTGTTTTTT. It is translated as CASSESGTGELFF.

This chain uses TRBV5-4 with TRBJ1-1; 9 bases map to TRBD1. Germline CDR1 SGHNT, CDR2 YYREEE (reference sequence). The CDR3 loop spans 15 amino acids. V was pared by 4 bases and J by 1 base, with 5 bases of the junction left unmatched. CDR3 protein: CASSVGTGRNTEAFF. For the CDR3, the DNA is TGTGCCAGCAGCGTCGGGACAGGGAGGAACACTGAAGCTTTCTTT.

The V gene is TRBV6-6, the J gene TRBJ2-7; the match to TRBD1 covers 11 bases. The CDR3 length is 15 residues. Germline CDR1 MNHNY, CDR2 SVGAGI (reference sequence). The V segment lost 6 bases and the J segment 6 bases; nucleotides outside the gene matches: 10. CDR3 in amino acids: CASRGQGAHLSEQYF. The CDR3, as DNA: TGTGCCAGCAGAGGACAGGGGGCCCACTTGAGCGAGCAGTACTTC.

This chain uses TRBV10-3 with TRBJ1-1; perhaps TRBD1 as D (6 bases). V lost 0 bases and J lost 2, with 10 bases in between. Germline-derived CDR1 and CDR2 are ENHRY and SYGVKD. CDR3 length equals 15 residues. The CDR3 loop reads CAISESNGGNTEAFF. CDR3 coding DNA: TGTGCCATCAGTGAGTCGAATGGGGGCAACACTGAAGCTTTCTTT.

For this clone: The sample carries other DNA sequences with the same CDR3. The chain joins TRBV30 to TRBJ2-7; D unresolved. Trimming took 0 bases from V and 3 from J, leaving 6 bases between them. This CDR3 comprises 12 residues. The germline V gene encodes CDR1 GTSNPN and CDR2 SVGIG (reference sequence). CDR3 in DNA: TGTGCCTGGAGTGTACGACGCTACGAGCAGTACTTC. Protein: CAWSVRRYEQYF.

The chain is built from TRBV25-1 and TRBJ1-6, with 10 bases fitting TRBD1. With 1 base clipped from V and 7 bases from J, the junction kept 4 bases outside the gene matches. Germline-derived CDR1 and CDR2 are MGHDK and SYGVNS. There are 16 residues in the CDR3. The CDR3 region is CASSEFGTGVNSPLHF. CDR3 nucleotide sequence: TGTGCCAGCAGTGAATTTGGGACAGGGGTAAATTCACCCCTCCACTTT.

In this sample, this clone turned up once. This chain joins TRBV5-6 and TRBJ2-1, with D perhaps TRBD1 (6 bases). V was cut by 1 base and J by 4 bases, with 15 bases left in between. Germline lookup yields CDR1 SGHDT and CDR2 YYEEEE. The CDR3 covers 16 residues. The CDR3 is CASSLTGTMKYNEQFF. DNA for the CDR3: TGTGCCAGCAGCTTGACCGGGACAATGAAGTACAATGAGCAGTTCTTC.

Concerning this clone: Other DNA sequences in the sample encode the same CDR3. This chain uses TRBV18 with TRBJ1-2; D is possibly TRBD1 (5 bases). The CDR3 runs to 14 residues. Germline-derived CDR1 and CDR2 are KGHSH and LQKENI. V lost 3 bases, J lost 4 bases, and 12 bases lay in between. The CDR3 nucleotides read TGTGCCAGCTCACCGAATCGGGACTCCTATGGCTACACCTTC. Amino acids: CASSPNRDSYGYTF. The variable domain in full, with the rest retrieved from reference TRBV18 and TRBJ1-2, is NAGVMQNPRHLVRRRGQEARLRCSPMKGHSHVYWYRQLPEEGLKFMVYLQKENIIDESGMPKERFSAEFPKEGPSILRIQQVVRGDSAAYFCASSPNRDSYGYTFGSGTRLTVV.

This chain joins TRBV19 and TRBJ1-1, with D possibly TRBD1 on 6 matching bases. Trimming stripped 7 bases from V and 2 bases from J, with 14 bases between. This CDR3 has 14 amino acids. Germline CDR1 is LNHDA and CDR2 is SQIVND (reference sequence). In nucleotides, the CDR3 is TGTGCCAGTAATAACAGGGTGGTAAACACTGAAGCTTTCTTT. Translating it yields CASNNRVVNTEAFF.

The rearrangement links TRBV25-1 to TRBJ2-7; 11 bases match TRBD1. The CDR3 contains 13 residues. Germline V CDR1 and CDR2: MGHDK, SYGVNS. V shed 6 bases, J shed 4 bases, and the junction held 2 bases outside the gene matches. The CDR3 sequence is CASRGQGAYEQYF. In DNA form, the CDR3 reads TGTGCCAGCAGAGGACAGGGGGCGTACGAGCAGTACTTC.

This clone came up once. This specimen includes other DNA sequences encoding the same CDR3. This sequence joins TRBV5-4 and TRBJ1-3; 9 bases map to TRBD1. With V trimmed by 4 bases and J by 4 bases, 3 bases remained unmatched. Germline V gene lookup returns CDR1 SGHNT and CDR2 YYREEE (reference sequence). The CDR3 runs to 14 residues. Here the CDR3 reads CASSPGQGGNTIYF. The CDR3 DNA sequence: TGTGCCAGCAGCCCCGGACAGGGGGGAAACACCATATATTTT. The variable domain in full, completed from reference TRBV5-4 and TRBJ1-3, reads ETGVTQSPTHLIKTRGQQVTLRCSSQSGHNTVSWYQQALGQGPQFIFQYYREEENGRGNFPPRFSGLQFPNYSSELNVNALELDDSALYLCASSPGQGGNTIYFGEGSWLTVV.

V usage is TRBV7-9 and J usage is TRBJ2-7, with TRBD1 identical over 11 bases. Germline CDR1 is SEHNR and CDR2 is FQNEAQ (reference sequence). The CDR3 is made up of 15 amino acids. Unmatched junction bases numbered 6, after V lost 5 bases and J lost 3 bases. CDR3 protein: CASSRGQGEIYEQYF. CDR3 nucleotide sequence: TGTGCCAGCAGCCGGGGACAGGGGGAGATCTACGAGCAGTACTTC.

The genes are TRBV7-2 and TRBJ2-3; no definite D call. This CDR3 contains 14 residues. Trimming pared 0 bases from V and 4 bases from J, leaving 8 bases between. Per germline, CDR1 SGHTA and CDR2 FQGNSA. CDR3 nucleotides: TGTGCCAGCAGCTTAGCGAGGCCAGCAGATACGCAGTATTTT. Its translation is CASSLARPADTQYF.

The chain combines TRBV9 with TRBJ1-2; no clear D gene. The CDR3 totals 16 residues. Germline loops: CDR1 SGDLS, CDR2 YYNGEE. V lost 3 bases and J 0 bases, leaving 15 bases between the germline ends. For the CDR3, the DNA is TGTGCCAGCAGCGCGAAGGCGGGTCAAACTAACTATGGCTACACCTTC. Amino acids: CASSAKAGQTNYGYTF.

J is TRBJ2-5 and V is TRBV6-5; D possibly matches TRBD1 or TRBD2 (5 bases each). The CDR3 length is 15 residues. Between the trimmed V and J ends, which lost 6 bases and 2 bases, there was a span of 16 bases. Germline CDR1 reads MNHEY; CDR2 reads SVGAGI. The CDR3: CASRNGALGQETQYF. CDR3 nucleotides: TGTGCCAGCAGAAACGGGGCCTTGGGACAAGAGACCCAGTACTTC.

This rearrangement joins TRBV4-1 to TRBJ2-5; TRBD1 might be the D (6 bases). Germline V gene sequence: CDR1 MGHRA, CDR2 YSYEKL. The CDR3 runs 14 residues. V lost 2 bases and J 2 bases, leaving 9 bases between the germline ends. CDR3 nucleotides: TGCGCCAGCAGCCAACAGGGGTTGCAAGAGACCCAGTACTTC. Protein sequence: CASSQQGLQETQYF.

As DNA, the CDR3 is TGTGCCAGCATGGAGGGGCAGCTGAACACTGAAGCTTTCTTT. It yields the protein CASMEGQLNTEAFF. The V and J genes are TRBV28 and TRBJ1-1; possibly TRBD1 for D (5 bases). In germline, CDR1 is MDHEN, CDR2 SYDVKM. The V end was cut by 7 bases, the J end by 0 bases, with 12 bases between. This CDR3 contains 14 residues.

The rearrangement links TRBV7-9 to TRBJ2-7; D is possibly TRBD2 (6 bases). The CDR3 length is 16 residues. Germline CDR1 SEHNR, CDR2 FQNEAQ (reference sequence). Trimming took off 1 base at V and 3 bases at J, with 16 bases between the two ends. This chain's CDR3 is CASSLGLSGSYYEQYF. The CDR3, as DNA: TGTGCCAGCAGCTTAGGACTGTCCGGGAGCTACTACGAGCAGTACTTC.

This sequence joins TRBV28 and TRBJ1-5, with D perhaps matching TRBD1 (5 bases). Germline assignment: CDR1 MDHEN and CDR2 SYDVKM. CDR3 size: 16 residues. V was cut by 5 bases and J by 2 bases, with 16 bases left in between. The CDR3 is CASSPNSGFGNQPQHF. The CDR3 nucleotides are TGTGCCAGCAGTCCCAATTCAGGGTTCGGCAATCAGCCCCAGCATTTT.

This rearrangement joins TRBV2 to TRBJ2-5, with 7 positions matching TRBD2. CDR3 length: 12 residues. CDR1 is SNHLY, CDR2 FYNNEI, per germline. Losses at the gene ends were 7 bases for V and 8 bases for J; bases not matched to a gene: 7. Here the CDR3 DNA reads TGTGCCAGCAAGGGAGGGGCGGGCACCCAGTACTTC. It specifies CASKGGAGTQYF.

This chain uses TRBV7-2 with TRBJ2-5; TRBD2 matches 11 bases. This CDR3 is 18 amino acids long. V lost 0 bases to trimming and J lost 1 base; unmatched junction nucleotides: 7. The germline gives CDR1 SGHTA, CDR2 FQGNSA. CDR3 in DNA: TGTGCCAGCAGCTTAGCCCGAGGGACTAGCGGACCCCAAGAGACCCAGTACTTC. It codes for CASSLARGTSGPQETQYF.

The V and J genes are TRBV30 and TRBJ1-2; D gene uncertain. The V end lost 8 bases, the J end lost 7 bases, and 20 bases lay between the germline ends. The CDR3 has 13 amino acids. In germline, CDR1 is GTSNPN, CDR2 SVGIG (reference sequence). This CDR3 is CAGTGWLYSGYTF. CDR3 nucleotides: TGTGCCGGAACTGGGTGGTTATACTCTGGCTACACCTTC.

This chain links TRBV2 with TRBJ1-1; D unclear. Germline V lookup: CDR1 SNHLY, CDR2 FYNNEI. The CDR3 length is 13 residues. V shed 4 bases and J shed 0 bases, with 6 bases lying between them. The CDR3 region has the DNA TGTGCCAGCAGTGCCCATGTGAACACTGAAGCTTTCTTT. This translates into CASSAHVNTEAFF.

Comment on this clone: The sample carries other DNA sequences with the same CDR3. The chain joins TRBV5-4 to TRBJ2-7; 9 bases are shared with TRBD1. Looked up from germline, CDR1 is SGHNT and CDR2 is YYREEE (reference sequence). There are 15 residues in the CDR3. J gave up 2 bases and V 1 base, and 4 bases lay outside the gene matches. DNA for the CDR3: TGTGCCAGCAGCTTGACCGGGACAGGGACCTACGAGCAGTACTTC. The encoded protein is CASSLTGTGTYEQYF.

This chain joins TRBV19 and TRBJ1-1; possibly TRBD1 for D (6 bases). This CDR3 comprises 15 residues. The germline V gene encodes CDR1 LNHDA and CDR2 SQIVND (reference sequence). V lost 6 bases and J lost 3, with 17 bases in between. CDR3 protein: CASRHIQGGYTEAFF. CDR3 nucleotides: TGTGCCAGTAGGCATATACAGGGAGGGTACACTGAAGCTTTCTTT.

This rearrangement joins TRBV4-3 to TRBJ1-1; D ambiguous. Trimming cost V 4 bases and J 4 bases, with 13 bases left between them. The CDR3 contains 14 residues. CDR1 and CDR2 (germline): LGHNA, YSLEER. CDR3 loop: CASSPGVGSTEAFF. The CDR3 region has the DNA TGCGCCAGCAGCCCTGGAGTGGGTAGCACTGAAGCTTTCTTT.

In the case of this clone: Relative to the germline gene, one junction end is altered; a read error may explain this. This sequence joins TRBV15 and TRBJ1-6; TRBD1 might be the D (6 bases). Germline loops: CDR1 LNHNV, CDR2 YYDKDF (reference sequence). This CDR3 is built from 18 residues. The CDR3 nucleotides read TGTGCCACCAGCAGAGTCTTCACGACAGGCTCCTACAATTCACCCCTCCACTTT. This codes for CATSRVFTTGSYNSPLHF.

This clone was picked up a small number of times. Here the CDR3 reads CASSIKYAYEQYF. Written as DNA, the CDR3 is TGTGCCAGTAGTATTAAGTACGCCTACGAGCAGTACTTC. The chain couples TRBV19 to TRBJ2-7; no clear D gene. V was trimmed by 3 bases and J by 2 bases, leaving 8 bases between them. Germline V gene sequence: CDR1 LNHDA, CDR2 SQIVND (reference sequence). This CDR3 spans 13 amino acids.